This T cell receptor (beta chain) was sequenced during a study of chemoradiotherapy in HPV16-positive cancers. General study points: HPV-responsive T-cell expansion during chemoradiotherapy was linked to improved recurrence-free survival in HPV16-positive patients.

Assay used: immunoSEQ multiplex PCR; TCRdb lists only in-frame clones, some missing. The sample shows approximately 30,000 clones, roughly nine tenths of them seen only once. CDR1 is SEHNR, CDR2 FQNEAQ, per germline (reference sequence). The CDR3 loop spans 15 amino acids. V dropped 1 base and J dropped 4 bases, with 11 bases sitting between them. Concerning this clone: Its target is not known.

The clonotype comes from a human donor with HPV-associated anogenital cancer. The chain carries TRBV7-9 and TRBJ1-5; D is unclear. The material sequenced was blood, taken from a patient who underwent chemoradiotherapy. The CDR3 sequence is CASSLEGSDNQPQHF. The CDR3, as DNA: TGTGCCAGCAGCTTAGAGGGCAGTGATAATCAGCCCCAGCATTTT.